The entry that follows covers one T cell receptor (beta chain) sequence. Its antigen is unidentified. This entry comes from a study of OX40 agonist ivuxolimab in advanced cancers. Study summary: Ivuxolimab, which is an agonistic anti-OX40 (CD134) antibody, was administered to the patients. Treatment received earlier with anti-PD-1, anti-PD-L1 or anti-CTLA-4 agents was allowed, and 40% had some. Regarding the study as a whole: Which antigen the expanded peripheral T cells recognized is unknown. At 0.1 to 3.0 mg/kg and by week 6, clonal expansion occurred in CD4+ and CD8+ blood T cells.

The V and J ends lost 2 bases and 6 bases respectively, with 11 bases between them. This CDR3 has 13 residues. CDR1 is SGHAT, CDR2 FQNNGV, per germline. Assay: immunoSEQ multiplex PCR; the TCRdb copy retains only in-frame clones and omits some. The data contain over 7,500 clones, just under 70% of them seen just once; the ten biggest clones take up 27%. The clonotype comes from an adult with an advanced solid tumor such as melanoma, head and neck, liver or kidney cancer. This chain joins TRBV11-2 and TRBJ2-7; D gene unclear. The sequencing used CD4+ or CD8+ T cells sorted from blood, collected in a trial of the OX40 agonist ivuxolimab. The CDR3 DNA follows: TGTGCCAGCAGCTTAAAAAGTTGGGTCGAGCAGTACTTC. It specifies CASSLKSWVEQYF.